Below are 16 T cell receptor beta chains sequenced from a single sample in a study of shared clonotypes between healthy human individuals. The protocol was immunoSEQ multiplex PCR, while the TCRdb copy is restricted to in-frame clones and leaves out a portion. Here the sample spans 1,500,000 or so clones, approximately 98.5% being singletons. Sequencing used naive CD4+ T cells sorted from blood. Subset denoted: CD45RA+ positively selected. The receptors shown here come from a man younger than 40 in good health.

The chain is built from TRBV29-1 and TRBJ2-4; D is unclear. Trimming shortened V by 4 bases and J by 0 bases, and 10 bases separated the two germline ends. The CDR3 has 14 residues. Germline CDR1 is SQVTM and CDR2 is ANQGSEA. CDR3 loop: CSVGGNLAKNIQYF. The CDR3 DNA reads TGCAGCGTTGGCGGAAATTTAGCCAAAAACATTCAGTACTTC.

V is TRBV27 and J is TRBJ2-2; D remains unclear. This CDR3 comprises 12 residues. In germline, CDR1 is MNHEY, CDR2 SMNVEV (reference sequence). V gave up 3 bases and J gave up 6 bases, with 5 bases separating them. Here the CDR3 DNA reads TGTGCCAGCAGTTTGGTCCCCGGGGAGCTGTTTTTT. Translated, it gives CASSLVPGELFF.

The CDR3 sequence is CASSRGEVDTQYF. CDR3 bases: TGTGCCAGCAGTAGGGGGGAGGTGGATACGCAGTATTTT. This chain uses TRBV7-9 with TRBJ2-3, with D perhaps matching TRBD1 or TRBD2 (6 bases each). This CDR3 is built from 13 residues. The V gene lost 6 bases and the J gene lost 6 bases, with 13 bases spanning the gap. The V gene's germline CDR1 is SEHNR and CDR2 FQNEAQ (reference sequence).

This chain links TRBV18 with TRBJ2-5; the match to TRBD1 covers 8 bases. Germline V gene sequence: CDR1 KGHSH, CDR2 LQKENI. CDR3 length equals 17 residues. Trimming cost V 6 bases and J 4 bases; bases outside gene matches: 16. The CDR3 coding sequence is TGTGCCAGCTCTCGGTGGGCAGGGGGCCCATCTGGAGAGACCCAGTACTTC. It translates to CASSRWAGGPSGETQYF.

Here the CDR3 reads CASSPRWLAGGRGGDEQYF. As DNA, the CDR3 is TGTGCCAGCTCACCAAGATGGCTAGCGGGAGGCCGAGGGGGTGACGAGCAGTACTTC. This chain joins TRBV18 and TRBJ2-7; 11 bases match TRBD2. With V trimmed by 2 bases and J by 5 bases, 17 bases remained unmatched. CDR1 is KGHSH and CDR2 is LQKENI in the germline V gene. CDR3 length: 19 amino acids.

DNA for the CDR3: TGTGCCAGCAGTGGTCAGACACGGTACGCAGATACGCAGTATTTT. Translating gives CASSGQTRYADTQYF. The chain couples TRBV6-6 to TRBJ2-3, with D hard to call. Trimming cost V 5 bases and J 4 bases, with 16 bases left between them. The CDR3 covers 15 residues. Germline CDR1 is MNHNY and CDR2 is SVGAGI (reference sequence).

The chain has TRBV19 and TRBJ1-1, with D possibly matching TRBD1 (6 bases). V lost 6 bases and J 2 bases, leaving 13 bases between the germline ends. Germline V gene data show CDR1 as LNHDA and CDR2 as SQIVND (reference sequence). This CDR3 is built from 14 residues. The chain's CDR3 is CASSATGTNTEAFF. In DNA form, the CDR3 reads TGTGCCAGTAGCGCCACAGGGACCAACACTGAAGCTTTCTTT.

V gene TRBV13 combines with J gene TRBJ1-2, with D uncertain. This CDR3 has 15 amino acids. V was cut by 3 bases and J by 5 bases, with 16 bases left in between. Germline CDR1 is PRHDT and CDR2 is FYEKMQ (reference sequence). The CDR3 bases are TGTGCCAGCAGCTTCCTTCATGGGGATCCGTATGGCTACACCTTC. Its translation is CASSFLHGDPYGYTF.

The chain recombines TRBV11-2 with TRBJ2-2, with 7 bases identical to TRBD2. The CDR3 extends over 17 amino acids. With V trimmed by 5 bases and J by 3 bases, 12 bases remained unmatched. Germline V CDR1 and CDR2: SGHAT, FQNNGV. CDR3: CASSPTFLAVDTGELFF. The CDR3 DNA reads as TGTGCCAGCAGCCCAACCTTCCTAGCGGTTGACACCGGGGAGCTGTTTTTT. The full variable domain, rest sourced from reference TRBV11-2 and TRBJ2-2, is EAGVAQSPRYKIIEKRQSVAFWCNPISGHATLYWYQQILGQGPKLLIQFQNNGVVDDSQLPKDRFSAERLKGVDSTLKIQPAKLEDSAVYLCASSPTFLAVDTGELFFGEGSRLTVL.

This chain uses TRBV5-1 with TRBJ2-4; either TRBD1 or TRBD2 may supply D (5 bases each). The CDR3 extends over 14 amino acids. Deletions cut 2 bases from V and 5 bases from J, with 11 bases between. Germline V gene data show CDR1 as SGHRS and CDR2 as YFSETQ. For the CDR3, the DNA is TGCGCCAGCAGCTTCCGGGACCCGCAAAACATTCAGTACTTC. It encodes CASSFRDPQNIQYF.

This chain links TRBV7-6 with TRBJ1-5; possibly TRBD1 for D (6 bases). CDR3 length equals 14 residues. The germline CDR1 and CDR2 sequences are SGHVS and FNYEAQ. V was cut by 5 bases and J by 4 bases, with 12 bases left in between. CDR3 sequence: CASSADRSNQPQHF. The CDR3 nucleotides are TGTGCCAGCAGCGCTGACAGGTCGAATCAGCCCCAGCATTTT.

The CDR3 loop reads CASSVTGSGTGELFF. The CDR3 DNA sequence: TGTGCCAGCAGTGTGACGGGATCTGGCACCGGGGAGCTGTTTTTT. The V and J genes are TRBV6-4 and TRBJ2-2; TRBD2 might be the D (5 bases). CDR3 length: 15 amino acids. Germline values: CDR1 MRHNA, CDR2 SNTAGT. The ends were cut back, 4 bases at V and 4 bases at J, with 13 bases in the middle.

On this clone: The same CDR3 also results from other DNA sequences found in this sample. V gene TRBV5-1 combines with J gene TRBJ2-5; D is possibly TRBD1 or TRBD2 (5 bases each). Between the trimmed V and J ends, which lost 0 bases and 4 bases, there was a span of 7 bases. This CDR3 is built from 13 residues. Germline V gene sequence: CDR1 SGHRS, CDR2 YFSETQ. The CDR3 DNA is TGCGCCAGCAGCTTGGCTGGGGGAGAGACCCAGTACTTC. It translates to CASSLAGGETQYF.

The rearrangement links TRBV4-1 to TRBJ2-7; D is unclear. The CDR3 totals 13 residues. V lost 1 base and J 7 bases, leaving 11 bases between the germline ends. Germline CDR1 MGHRA, CDR2 YSYEKL. CDR3 residues: CASSQGRPSEQYF. The CDR3 nucleotides read TGCGCCAGCAGCCAAGGTCGTCCTAGTGAGCAGTACTTC.

This chain links TRBV5-5 with TRBJ2-2; D possibly corresponds to TRBD1 (6 bases). From germline, CDR1 is SGHKS and CDR2 YYEKEE (reference sequence). The CDR3 totals 16 residues. Trimming left V 4 bases short and J 0 bases short, with 13 bases between. Written as DNA, the CDR3 is TGTGCCAGCAGCACCCCTGGACAGACGAACACCGGGGAGCTGTTTTTT. This encodes CASSTPGQTNTGELFF.

V usage is TRBV27 and J usage is TRBJ2-1; D might be TRBD1 (5 bases). Trimming removed 5 bases at V and 0 bases at J, with 14 bases between. The length of the CDR3 is 16 residues. The germline V gene has CDR1 MNHEY and CDR2 SMNVEV (reference sequence). This chain's CDR3 is CASSTQTASSYNEQFF. The CDR3 nucleotides are TGTGCCAGCAGTACTCAGACAGCTAGCTCCTACAATGAGCAGTTCTTC.